A selection of T cell receptor beta chains follows, all from one sample in a study of blood T cells in healthy people across ages. TCRdb processed the 5' RACE reads anew with MiXCR; each CDR3 protein has one entry. The sample has nearly 1 million distinct CDR3 sequences, 51% seen once. Specimen: blood. The receptors shown here come from a woman aged 55-75 years in good health. The CDR3 runs from the conserved cysteine through the conserved F or W. D genes are given only for firm matches. Only part of the rows carry a size: once, few, many, or a class if the clone is expanded.

clone_size | d_call | j_call | v_call | cdr3_aa | cdr3_nt
- | - | TRBJ2-3 | TRBV6-6 | CASSFSLVPDTQYF | TGTGCCAGCAGTTTCTCCCTAGTTCCAGATACGCAGTATTTT
- | - | TRBJ1-2 | TRBV7-8 | CASSPGGQGNYGYTF | TGTGCCAGCAGCCCCGGAGGTCAGGGGAACTATGGCTACACCTTC
- | - | TRBJ2-7 | TRBV7-9 | CASSSVIGGRTSSYEQYF | TGTGCCAGCAGCTCAGTTATAGGCGGTCGGACGAGCTCCTACGAGCAGTACTTC
- | - | TRBJ2-7 | TRBV29-1 | CSVEIDRSYEQYF | TGCAGCGTCGAGATCGACAGATCCTACGAGCAGTACTTC
- | TRBD1 | TRBJ2-7 | TRBV28 | CASSSPTGGRYEQYF | TGTGCCAGCAGTTCACCGACAGGGGGGCGCTACGAGCAGTACTTC
few | - | TRBJ1-2 | TRBV7-9 | CASSVNGPSYGYTF | TGTGCCAGCAGCGTGAACGGGCCCTCCTATGGCTACACCTTC
- | - | TRBJ2-4 | TRBV7-9 | CASRDQVGEQYF | TGTGCCAGCAGGGACCAGGTGGGGGAGCAGTACTTC
- | - | TRBJ2-5 | TRBV5-1 | CASSEQGGQETQYF | TGCGCCAGCAGCGAACAGGGTGGTCAAGAGACCCAGTACTTC
few | - | TRBJ2-1 | TRBV28 | CASPRSGASLNEQFF | TGTGCCAGCCCTCGGAGTGGTGCATCCCTCAATGAGCAGTTCTTC
once | TRBD1 | TRBJ1-2 | TRBV30 | CAWRARDRANYGYTF | TGTGCCTGGAGAGCGAGGGACAGAGCTAACTATGGCTACACCTTC
once | - | TRBJ2-7 | TRBV5-1 | CASSLAESFSYEQYF | TGCGCCAGCAGCTTGGCTGAGAGTTTTTCCTACGAGCAGTACTTC
- | - | TRBJ2-7 | TRBV14 | CASSQGHSGSYEQYF | TGTGCCAGCAGCCAAGGGCATTCAGGCTCCTACGAGCAGTACTTC
- | - | TRBJ2-5 | TRBV6-1 | CASSELLGSSSVWETQYF | TGTGCCAGCAGTGAGCTATTGGGGTCTTCGTCCGTATGGGAGACCCAGTACTTC
- | TRBD2 | TRBJ2-1 | TRBV5-5 | CASSPVTSGFSYNEQFF | TGTGCCAGCAGCCCCGTGACTAGCGGGTTCTCCTACAATGAGCAGTTCTTC
- | TRBD1 | TRBJ2-3 | TRBV13 | CASSLRTGVGSDTQYF | TGTGCCAGCAGCCTCCGGACAGGGGTAGGGTCCGATACGCAGTATTTT
few | TRBD2 | TRBJ2-7 | TRBV28 | CASSPTSGIDEQYF | TGTGCCAGCAGTCCAACTAGCGGGATCGACGAGCAGTACTTC
once | - | TRBJ2-1 | TRBV21-1 | CASSEQPRGAEQFF | TGTGCCAGCAGCGAACAGCCTAGAGGGGCTGAGCAGTTCTTC
- | - | TRBJ2-3 | TRBV27 | CASRKTGYTDTQYF | TGTGCCAGCAGAAAAACAGGGTACACAGATACGCAGTATTTT
- | TRBD2 | TRBJ2-5 | TRBV28 | CASSGRASGSRGKGETQYF | TGTGCCAGCAGTGGTCGGGCTAGCGGGAGTCGGGGCAAGGGAGAGACCCAGTACTTC
- | - | TRBJ2-3 | TRBV5-1 | CASRAKGFDTDTQYF | TGCGCCAGCAGGGCTAAAGGGTTCGACACAGATACGCAGTATTTT
- | TRBD1 | TRBJ1-2 | TRBV6-1 | CASSEEDRWYGYTF | TGTGCCAGCAGTGAAGAGGACAGGTGGTATGGCTACACCTTC
many | - | TRBJ2-1 | TRBV11-2 | CASSLLSNEQFF | TGTGCCAGCAGCTTATTAAGCAATGAGCAGTTCTTC